This is a list of T cell receptor beta chains from one sample in a study of vaccination effects on CD4 cells after COVID-19. Which antigens these TCRs recognize remains unknown. TCRdb keeps only in-frame clones here, not all; method: immunoSEQ multiplex PCR. This table holds tens of thousands of clones, 60% to 85% found once. The source was CD4+ T cells from PBMCs cultured without peptide, collected before COVID-19 vaccination. The receptors stem from a human donor who had a prior SARS-CoV-2 infection. Each CDR3 is given with its conserved first and last residue. The D gene is left open where the match is weak. Rows may omit the clone size; those that give it use once, few, many or a size class.

size | J | D | V | CDR3 | DNA
- | TRBJ2-5 | - | TRBV12-5 | CASGDLQETQYF | TGTGCTAGTGGTGACTTACAAGAGACCCAGTACTTC
- | TRBJ2-3 | - | TRBV6-5 | CASRKGGPGTATQYF | TGTGCCAGCAGAAAGGGAGGTCCAGGGACCGCTACGCAGTATTTT
- | TRBJ2-5 | - | TRBV10-3 | CAISEGGLETQYF | TGTGCCATCAGTGAAGGGGGGTTAGAGACCCAGTACTTC
- | TRBJ2-3 | TRBD2 | TRBV13 | CASSLRTSGRGLDTQYF | TGTGCCAGCAGCCTAAGGACTAGCGGGAGAGGTTTAGATACGCAGTATTTT
- | TRBJ1-1 | TRBD1 | TRBV5-1 | CASSWDRRNTEAFF | TGCGCCAGCAGCTGGGACAGAAGGAACACTGAAGCTTTCTTT
- | TRBJ1-3 | TRBD1 | TRBV18 | CASSDQGASGNTIYF | TGTGCCAGCTCAGATCAGGGGGCCTCTGGAAACACCATATATTTT
- | TRBJ2-7 | TRBD1 | TRBV18 | CASSPPDRGAYEQYF | TGTGCCAGCTCACCACCAGACAGGGGGGCCTACGAGCAGTACTTC
- | TRBJ1-1 | TRBD1 | TRBV5-1 | CASSLIGGAENTEAFF | TGCGCCAGCAGCTTGATAGGGGGCGCAGAGAACACTGAAGCTTTCTTT
- | TRBJ1-4 | TRBD1 | TRBV6-5 | CASRVGQGQEKLFF | TGTGCCAGCAGGGTGGGACAGGGCCAAGAAAAACTGTTTTTT
- | TRBJ1-1 | - | TRBV5-1 | CASSLQDSNTEAFF | TGCGCCAGCAGCTTGCAGGACTCGAACACTGAAGCTTTCTTT
- | TRBJ1-5 | - | TRBV19 | CASREGQHDSNQPQHF | TGTGCCAGTAGAGAAGGACAGCACGATAGCAATCAGCCCCAGCATTTT
- | TRBJ2-7 | - | TRBV7-2 | CASRLGPGIYEQYF | TGTGCCAGCAGACTAGGCCCGGGAATCTACGAGCAGTACTTC
few | TRBJ1-5 | - | TRBV2 | CASSDQGRRGQPQHF | TGTGCCAGCAGTGACCAAGGACGGCGCGGCCAGCCCCAGCATTTT
- | TRBJ2-1 | - | TRBV28 | CASSLYNEQFF | TGTGCCAGCAGTTTATACAATGAGCAGTTCTTC
- | TRBJ1-6 | - | TRBV7-6 | CASSLGGLYNSPLHF | TGTGCCAGCAGCTTGGGGGGACTCTATAATTCACCCCTCCACTTT
- | TRBJ2-1 | - | TRBV3-1/TRBV3-2 | CASSPWGARNEQFF | TGTGCCAGCAGCCCTTGGGGGGCTCGGAATGAGCAGTTCTTC
- | TRBJ1-4 | TRBD1 | TRBV7-2 | CASSSGTANEKLFF | TGTGCCAGCAGCTCCGGGACAGCTAATGAAAAACTGTTTTTT
few | TRBJ2-1 | - | TRBV7-2 | CASSLAGSSYNEQFF | TGTGCCAGCAGCTTAGCTGGGAGCTCCTACAATGAGCAGTTCTTC
- | TRBJ2-6 | - | TRBV2 | CASSEAAASGANVLTF | TGTGCCAGCAGTGAGGCGGCTGCCTCTGGGGCCAACGTCCTGACTTTC
- | TRBJ1-6 | TRBD1 | TRBV7-2 | CASSLNPWTGRNNSPLHF | TGTGCCAGCAGCTTAAATCCCTGGACAGGGAGGAATAATTCACCCCTCCACTTT
- | TRBJ2-5 | - | TRBV11-3 | CASSQTTGSLETQYF | TGTGCCAGCAGCCAAACCACAGGGTCTCTGGAGACCCAGTACTTC
- | TRBJ1-2 | - | TRBV15 | CATSRDGTVHGNYGYTF | TGTGCCACCAGCAGAGATGGAACAGTTCATGGGAACTATGGCTACACCTTC
once | TRBJ1-2 | - | TRBV28 | CATEEGGHYGYTF | TGTGCCACCGAGGAGGGCGGACACTATGGCTACACCTTC
- | TRBJ2-1 | TRBD2 | TRBV7-3 | CASSLAGAYNEQFF | TGTGCCAGCAGCTTAGCGGGAGCCTACAATGAGCAGTTCTTC
- | TRBJ2-5 | TRBD2 | TRBV5-6 | CASSLLGSGGAMETQYF | TGTGCCAGCAGCTTGTTGGGTAGCGGGGGGGCCATGGAGACCCAGTACTTC
- | TRBJ1-1 | - | TRBV4-1 | CASSQRPGSLEAFF | TGCGCCAGCAGCCAGAGACCAGGGAGTCTAGAAGCTTTCTTT
- | TRBJ2-1 | - | TRBV9 | CASSEGVWGGNEQFF | TGTGCCAGCAGCGAGGGGGTCTGGGGGGGCAATGAGCAGTTCTTC
- | TRBJ2-6 | - | TRBV2 | CASSLEWVSGANVLTF | TGTGCCAGCAGCCTAGAATGGGTCTCTGGGGCCAACGTCCTGACTTTC
- | TRBJ1-2 | TRBD1 | TRBV7-2 | CASSQQGAEDYGYTF | TGTGCCAGCAGCCAACAGGGGGCAGAGGACTATGGCTACACCTTC
- | TRBJ1-1 | - | TRBV19 | CASSVATSVTKAFF | TGTGCCAGTAGTGTGGCGACATCAGTTACGAAGGCTTTCTTT
- | TRBJ1-2 | - | TRBV7-9 | CASSRGGDYGYTF | TGTGCCAGCAGCCGTGGGGGTGACTATGGCTACACCTTC
- | TRBJ2-1 | - | TRBV9 | CASSARGSSYNEQFF | TGTGCCAGCAGCGCACGGGGGTCGTCCTACAATGAGCAGTTCTTC
- | TRBJ2-7 | - | TRBV6-5 | CASSYSRSYEQYF | TGTGCCAGCAGTTACTCCAGGTCCTACGAGCAGTACTTC
- | TRBJ1-2 | - | TRBV6-5 | CASSYSRGANYGYTF | TGTGCCAGCAGTTACTCGAGGGGGGCAAACTATGGCTACACCTTC
- | TRBJ1-1 | - | TRBV6-5 | CASSYFSAGTNTEAFF | TGTGCCAGCAGTTACTTTTCAGCAGGGACGAACACTGAAGCTTTCTTT
- | TRBJ2-3 | - | TRBV7-2 | CASSSPEISVDTQYF | TGTGCCAGCAGCTCTCCAGAGATCTCGGTAGATACGCAGTATTTT
- | TRBJ1-1 | - | TRBV24-1 | CATSDPGLQEAFF | TGTGCCACCAGTGACCCCGGGTTGCAAGAAGCTTTCTTT
- | TRBJ1-2 | - | TRBV6-2/TRBV6-3 | CASSYPDSIYGYTF | TGTGCCAGCAGTTACCCCGACAGCATCTATGGCTACACCTTC
few | TRBJ2-1 | TRBD2 | TRBV6-5 | CASTWTSGYNEQFF | TGTGCCAGCACCTGGACTAGCGGCTACAATGAGCAGTTCTTC
- | TRBJ2-3 | - | TRBV5-1 | CASSLAGTGTRTDTQYF | TGCGCCAGCAGCTTGGCAGGGACTGGGACTCGCACAGATACGCAGTATTTT
- | TRBJ2-3 | TRBD1 | TRBV19 | CASRDRAGGIPDTQYF | TGTGCCAGTAGGGACCGGGCAGGGGGCATTCCAGATACGCAGTATTTT
- | TRBJ2-5 | - | TRBV6-5 | CASSSSTTSQETQYF | TGTGCCAGCAGCTCCTCGACTACAAGCCAAGAGACCCAGTACTTC
- | TRBJ2-1 | - | TRBV7-2 | CASSLVIGTTYNEQFF | TGTGCCAGCAGCTTGGTCATAGGGACCACCTACAATGAGCAGTTCTTC
- | TRBJ1-2 | TRBD1 | TRBV4-1 | CASSQTIQQGAYDGYTF | TGCGCCAGCAGCCAAACGATTCAACAGGGGGCGTATGATGGCTACACCTTC
few | TRBJ2-2 | - | TRBV9 | CASSEGLPNTGELFF | TGTGCCAGCAGTGAGGGGCTACCGAACACCGGGGAGCTGTTTTTT
- | TRBJ1-2 | TRBD1 | TRBV19 | CASRTTGGGGYGYTF | TGTGCCAGTAGAACGACAGGGGGCGGAGGCTATGGCTACACCTTC
- | TRBJ1-2 | TRBD1 | TRBV5-1 | CASSPRQGNYGYTF | TGCGCCAGCAGCCCTCGACAGGGAAACTATGGCTACACCTTC
- | TRBJ2-1 | TRBD1 | TRBV11-3 | CASSLEGTGVNNEQFF | TGTGCCAGCAGCTTAGAAGGGACAGGGGTGAACAATGAGCAGTTCTTC
- | TRBJ1-2 | TRBD1 | TRBV24-1 | CATSDHAPGQAFCYTF | TGTGCCACCAGTGATCATGCCCCGGGACAGGCTTTTTGCTACACCTTC
- | TRBJ1-4 | - | TRBV2 | CASSTGIGEKLFF | TGTGCCAGCAGTACAGGGATCGGTGAAAAACTGTTTTTT
- | TRBJ2-3 | - | TRBV12-3/TRBV12-4 | CASSLLEADTQYF | TGTGCCAGCAGTTTATTAGAGGCAGATACGCAGTATTTT
- | TRBJ2-2 | TRBD1 | TRBV4-1 | CASSTRTGPRKNTGELFF | TGCGCCAGCAGCACTCGGACAGGGCCCAGAAAAAACACCGGGGAGCTGTTTTTT
once | TRBJ2-2 | TRBD1 | TRBV7-2 | CASSPGDRDTGELFF | TGTGCCAGCAGCCCCGGGGACAGAGACACCGGGGAGCTGTTTTTT
- | TRBJ2-2 | TRBD2 | TRBV28 | CASSVPGLAVGELFF | TGTGCCAGCAGTGTACCGGGACTAGCGGTCGGGGAGCTGTTTTTT
- | TRBJ2-3 | - | TRBV29-1 | CSVSSGDNTQYF | TGCAGCGTTTCATCGGGGGATAATACGCAGTATTTT
- | TRBJ2-1 | - | TRBV29-1 | CSVEEGRGYEQFF | TGCAGCGTTGAAGAAGGCAGGGGTTATGAGCAGTTCTTC
- | TRBJ2-7 | - | TRBV12-2 | CASRWEVDFGLYEQYF | TGTGCAAGTCGCTGGGAAGTGGATTTCGGCCTTTACGAGCAGTACTTC
few | TRBJ2-1 | TRBD2 | TRBV28 | CASSLREPGLYVF | TGTGCCAGCAGTTTAAGAGAGCCGGGACTATACGTCTTC
- | TRBJ1-1 | - | TRBV7-7 | CASRLENLSTEAFF | TGTGCTAGCAGACTAGAAAACTTAAGCACTGAAGCTTTCTTT
- | TRBJ1-5 | TRBD1 | TRBV19 | CASSIIQGNQPQHF | TGTGCCAGTAGTATTATACAGGGGAATCAGCCCCAGCATTTT